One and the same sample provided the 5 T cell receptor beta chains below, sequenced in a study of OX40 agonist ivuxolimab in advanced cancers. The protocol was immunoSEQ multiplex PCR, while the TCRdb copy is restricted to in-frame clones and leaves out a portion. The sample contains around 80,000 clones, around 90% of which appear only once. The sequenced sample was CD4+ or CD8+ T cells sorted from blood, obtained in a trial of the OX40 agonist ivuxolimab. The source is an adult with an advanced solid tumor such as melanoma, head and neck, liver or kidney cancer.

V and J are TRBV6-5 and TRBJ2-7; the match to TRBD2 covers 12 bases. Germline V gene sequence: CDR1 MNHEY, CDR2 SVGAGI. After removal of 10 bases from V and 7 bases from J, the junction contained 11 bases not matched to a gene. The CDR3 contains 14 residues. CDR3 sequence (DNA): TGTGCCACCATAAAGACTAGCGGGAGTTATGAGCAGTACTTC. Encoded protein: CATIKTSGSYEQYF.

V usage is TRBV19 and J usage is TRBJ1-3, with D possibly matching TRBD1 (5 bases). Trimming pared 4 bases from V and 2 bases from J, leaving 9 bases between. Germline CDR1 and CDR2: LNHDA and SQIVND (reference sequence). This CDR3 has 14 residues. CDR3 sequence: CASSTGLTGNTIYF. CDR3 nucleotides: TGTGCCAGTAGTACAGGGTTAACTGGAAACACCATATATTTT.

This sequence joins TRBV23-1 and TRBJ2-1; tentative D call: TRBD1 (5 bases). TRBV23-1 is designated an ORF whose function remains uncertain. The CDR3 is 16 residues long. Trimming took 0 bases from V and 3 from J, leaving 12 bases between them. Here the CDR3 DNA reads TGCGCCAGCAGTCAATCAGATGAGACAGTCTACAATGAGCAGTTCTTC. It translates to CASSQSDETVYNEQFF.

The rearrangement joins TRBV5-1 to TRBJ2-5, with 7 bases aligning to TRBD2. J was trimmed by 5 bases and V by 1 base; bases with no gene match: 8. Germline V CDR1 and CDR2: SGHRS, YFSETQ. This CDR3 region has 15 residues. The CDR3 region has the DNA TGCGCCAGCAGCTTGTCTGGCGGGAGTGAGGAGACCCAGTACTTC. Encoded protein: CASSLSGGSEETQYF.

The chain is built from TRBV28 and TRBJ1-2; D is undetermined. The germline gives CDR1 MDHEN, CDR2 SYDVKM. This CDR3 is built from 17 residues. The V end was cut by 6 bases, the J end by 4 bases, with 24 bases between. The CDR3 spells CASSPVWEGSAGYGYTF. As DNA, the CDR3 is TGTGCCAGCAGCCCCGTTTGGGAAGGGAGCGCTGGCTATGGCTACACCTTC.